This TCR beta chain was captured in a study of cytomegalovirus exposure and HLA in healthy donors. At the level of the study: There were 350 to 450 genotyped donors. Of these, 75% to 90% fell in the genetic ancestry cluster associated with self-reported Caucasian donors.

Worth noting for this clone: The antigen remains unidentified.

Vbeta (60) and Jbeta (13) primers were used in the PCR. Some clones are missing from TCRdb's copy, which holds only in-frame ones; the method was immunoSEQ multiplex PCR. This sample has about 180,000 clones, with 60% to 85% found just once. General observations from the study: Sequencing probably produced one cluster of sequence variants that were highly shared. The classifier reportedly diagnosed cytomegalovirus status with high sensitivity and specificity.

Trimming cost V 2 bases and J 8 bases; bases outside gene matches: 11. The CDR3 has 16 residues. The germline gives CDR1 MDHEN, CDR2 SYDVKM. The chain combines TRBV28 with TRBJ1-2, with 10 bases lining up with TRBD1. The TCR comes from a male donor in good health and CMV-seronegative. The specimen was PBMCs. Written as DNA, the CDR3 is TGTGCCAGCAGTTTAGAGGAGGGACAGGGGCGTGGCGGCTACACCTTC. Translation gives CASSLEEGQGRGGYTF.